Listed here are 31 T cell receptor beta chains from one sample, sequenced in a study of shared clonotypes between healthy human individuals. TCRdb's copy holds only in-frame clones and misses some; the assay was immunoSEQ multiplex PCR. The sample has hundreds of thousands of clones, almost 97% seen once. The sequenced material came from naive CD4+ T cells sorted from blood. Subset given: CD45RA+ positively selected. The receptors stem from a woman aged 25 to 39 in good health.

Concerning this clone: Additional DNA sequences in this sample encode the identical CDR3. The chain has TRBV27 and TRBJ2-7, with TRBD1 matching 10 bases. This CDR3 region has 12 residues. Trimming cost V 8 bases and J 4 bases; bases outside gene matches: 2. The germline gives CDR1 MNHEY, CDR2 SMNVEV (reference sequence). The CDR3 bases are TGTGCCAGCCGGGACAGGGGATACGAGCAGTACTTC. Translating it yields CASRDRGYEQYF.

This chain uses TRBV7-2 with TRBJ1-4; no definite D call. CDR1 SGHTA and CDR2 FQGNSA come from the germline V gene. V was trimmed by 5 bases and J by 5 bases, leaving 15 bases between them. This CDR3 has 15 residues. The DNA of the CDR3 is TGTGCCAGCAGCATAGTGGCAAATATAAATGAAAAACTGTTTTTT. It yields the protein CASSIVANINEKLFF.

The rearrangement uses TRBV19 and TRBJ2-1, with 10 bases lining up with TRBD2. The CDR3 totals 14 residues. V shed 5 bases, J shed 9 bases, and the junction held 7 bases outside the gene matches. Germline-derived CDR1 and CDR2 are LNHDA and SQIVND (reference sequence). The CDR3 nucleotides read TGTGCCAGTAGTGTGATAGCGGGAGGAGGTGAGCAGTTCTTC. This sequence encodes CASSVIAGGGEQFF. The full variable domain, its missing parts supplied by reference TRBV19 and TRBJ2-1, is DGGITQSPKYLFRKEGQNVTLSCEQNLNHDAMYWYRQDPGQGLRLIYYSQIVNDFQKGDIAEGYSVSREKKESFPLTVTSAQKNPTAFYLCASSVIAGGGEQFFGPGTRLTVL.

The chain combines TRBV6-5 with TRBJ1-1; D not resolved. Germline-derived CDR1 and CDR2 are MNHEY and SVGAGI. The CDR3 is 13 amino acids. The ends were cut back, 0 bases at V and 3 bases at J, with 5 bases in the middle. CDR3 region: CASSYSGHTEAFF. CDR3 nucleotides: TGTGCCAGCAGTTACTCAGGGCACACTGAAGCTTTCTTT.

The rearrangement links TRBV18 to TRBJ2-1, with 9 bases lining up with TRBD1. The V gene's germline CDR1 is KGHSH and CDR2 LQKENI. This CDR3 is 14 amino acids long. V was clipped by 3 bases and J by 14 bases; unmatched bases: 11. In DNA form, the CDR3 reads TGTGCCAGCTCACCTTCAAGCAGTAGGGACAGGGAGTTCTTC. Its translation is CASSPSSSRDREFF.

The table lists this clone with a count of one. This chain connects TRBV5-1 to TRBJ2-7; D may be TRBD1 (5 bases). Germline assignment: CDR1 SGHRS and CDR2 YFSETQ. The ends were cut back, 4 bases at V and 2 bases at J, with 19 bases in the middle. The CDR3 runs to 16 residues. CDR3 region: CASSIPFTGPPYEQYF. The DNA of the CDR3 is TGCGCCAGCAGCATCCCCTTTACAGGCCCCCCCTACGAGCAGTACTTC.

The J gene is TRBJ2-5, the V gene TRBV18; weak D call: TRBD2 (7 bases). Gene TRBJ2-7 matches the end of the DNA better, so the J call may be wrong. From germline, CDR1 is KGHSH and CDR2 LQKENI. This CDR3 is 15 amino acids long. CDR3 in amino acids: CASSPGAGEAYEQYF. For the CDR3, the DNA is TGTGCCAGCTCCCCGGGGGCGGGAGAGGCCTACGAGCAGTACTTC.

V usage is TRBV10-3 and J usage is TRBJ1-1; perhaps TRBD1 as D (5 bases). The V end lost 3 bases, the J end lost 4 bases, and 9 bases lay between the germline ends. Germline assignment: CDR1 ENHRY and CDR2 SYGVKD. The CDR3 extends over 13 amino acids. The CDR3 DNA reads as TGTGCCATCAGTGAACCGGGGGGCACTGAAGCTTTCTTT. Residues: CAISEPGGTEAFF.

This clone has just a few counts. The chain combines TRBV10-1 with TRBJ1-3; D ambiguous. This CDR3 is 14 amino acids long. V was shortened by 3 bases and J by 2 bases, with 8 bases between the two germline ends. From germline, CDR1 is WNHNN and CDR2 SYGVQD (reference sequence). The CDR3 reads CASSEGNPGNTIYF. In DNA form, the CDR3 reads TGCGCCAGCAGTGAAGGGAACCCTGGAAACACCATATATTTT.

The chain uses TRBV4-1 and TRBJ1-3; D call uncertain. CDR1 and CDR2 from the germline V gene are MGHRA and YSYEKL. The germline V and J ends were trimmed by 4 bases and 2 bases, with 18 bases remaining between them. The CDR3 loop spans 17 amino acids. CDR3 bases: TGCGCCAGCAGCCTATCTCGGACGGGTGAGACTGGAAACACCATATATTTT. This codes for CASSLSRTGETGNTIYF.

The V call is TRBV7-9, the J call TRBJ2-7; unclear D gene. CDR1 SEHNR and CDR2 FQNEAQ come from the germline V gene (reference sequence). CDR3 length: 12 residues. V was clipped by 5 bases and J by 4 bases, with 9 bases between them. CDR3 protein: CASSITTYEQYF. Here the CDR3 DNA reads TGTGCCAGCAGCATTACTACTTACGAGCAGTACTTC.

This chain joins TRBV6-5 and TRBJ2-6; D is perhaps TRBD2 (5 bases). The CDR3 contains 14 residues. The germline V gene encodes CDR1 MNHEY and CDR2 SVGAGI. V lost 6 bases to trimming and J lost 4 bases, with 10 bases between them. In DNA, the CDR3 is TGTGCCAGCAGAAACGCGGGCGGGGCCAACGTCCTGACTTTC. Its protein is CASRNAGGANVLTF.

Remarks on this clone: This sample also contains other DNA sequences that code for the same CDR3. The chain combines TRBV28 with TRBJ1-1, with D unresolved. This CDR3 region has 13 residues. From germline, CDR1 is MDHEN and CDR2 SYDVKM. Trimming cost V 1 base and J 6 bases, with 9 bases left between them. Written as DNA, the CDR3 is TGTGCCAGCAGTTTATTGGGTAGGGCTGAAGCTTTCTTT. It specifies CASSLLGRAEAFF. The whole variable domain, remainder taken from reference TRBV28 and TRBJ1-1, is DVKVTQSSRYLVKRTGEKVFLECVQDMDHENMFWYRQDPGLGLRLIYFSYDVKMKEKGDIPEGYSVSREKKERFSLILESASTNQTSMYLCASSLLGRAEAFFGQGTRLTVV.

The chain recombines TRBV29-1 with TRBJ2-7; D remains ambiguous. Trimming stripped 4 bases from V and 6 bases from J, with 13 bases between. CDR1 is SQVTM and CDR2 is ANQGSEA in the germline V gene. The CDR3 loop spans 12 amino acids. In DNA, the CDR3 is TGCAGCGTTGGACCCCCTTCGGGCGAGCAGTACTTC. Translation: CSVGPPSGEQYF.

This clone was seen a few times. V is TRBV19 and J is TRBJ1-2; 7 nucleotides match TRBD1. The V and J ends lost 5 bases and 5 bases, in that order; junction bases with no gene match: 2. The length of the CDR3 is 12 residues. In germline, CDR1 is LNHDA, CDR2 SQIVND (reference sequence). As DNA, the CDR3 is TGTGCCAGTAGTGGGACAGCTTATGGCTACACCTTC. Protein sequence: CASSGTAYGYTF.

This clone was recorded once. The chain recombines TRBV5-5 with TRBJ2-5; tentative D call: TRBD2 (5 bases). Trimming took off 0 bases at V and 5 bases at J, with 14 bases between the two ends. CDR3 length equals 15 residues. CDR1 is SGHKS, CDR2 YYEKEE, per germline (reference sequence). The CDR3, as DNA: TGTGCCAGCAGCTTGGGGCCGCAAACGGGGGAGACCCAGTACTTC. It yields the protein CASSLGPQTGETQYF.

The chain carries TRBV2 and TRBJ1-5; a possible D gene is TRBD1 (6 bases). Trimming stripped 3 bases from V and 0 bases from J, with 9 bases between. Germline V gene sequence: CDR1 SNHLY, CDR2 FYNNEI. The CDR3 runs to 15 residues. CDR3 nucleotides: TGTGCCAGCAGTGAGGGGGCGAATAGCAATCAGCCCCAGCATTTT. Translated: CASSEGANSNQPQHF.

The chain joins TRBV9 to TRBJ2-5; TRBD1 matches at 9 bases. Germline loops: CDR1 SGDLS, CDR2 YYNGEE. V lost 0 bases to trimming and J lost 4 bases; unmatched junction nucleotides: 13. The CDR3 extends over 18 amino acids. The CDR3 DNA is TGTGCCAGCAGCGTAGCTTCGTGGGGACAGGGTGTTGGAGAGACCCAGTACTTC. Translating it yields CASSVASWGQGVGETQYF.

This chain uses TRBV5-1 with TRBJ2-7; TRBD2 might be the D (6 bases). The CDR3 spans 14 residues. The germline gives CDR1 SGHRS, CDR2 YFSETQ. Between the trimmed V and J ends, which lost 3 bases and 0 bases, there was a span of 10 bases. CDR3 protein: CASSWRDSSYEQYF. The CDR3 nucleotides are TGCGCCAGCAGCTGGCGGGATAGCTCCTACGAGCAGTACTTC.

In nucleotides, the CDR3 is TGTGCCAGCAGCCCTTCCTGGGGGGATACGCAGTATTTT. Its translation: CASSPSWGDTQYF. The rearrangement joins TRBV5-4 to TRBJ2-3; D may be TRBD1 or TRBD2 (5 bases each). This CDR3 is built from 13 residues. V lost 4 bases and J lost 6, with 12 bases in between. Germline-derived CDR1 and CDR2 are SGHNT and YYREEE (reference sequence). Supplemented by reference TRBV5-4 and TRBJ2-3, the full variable domain reads ETGVTQSPTHLIKTRGQQVTLRCSSQSGHNTVSWYQQALGQGPQFIFQYYREEENGRGNFPPRFSGLQFPNYSSELNVNALELDDSALYLCASSPSWGDTQYFGPGTRLTVL.

The chain is built from TRBV27 and TRBJ2-2; 8 bases are a match to TRBD1. Germline V gene sequence: CDR1 MNHEY, CDR2 SMNVEV (reference sequence). The CDR3 loop spans 15 amino acids. V was pared by 5 bases and J by 7 bases, with 9 bases of the junction left unmatched. CDR3 residues: CASSRQGNYGGELFF. CDR3 nucleotide sequence: TGTGCCAGCAGTAGACAGGGGAATTACGGCGGGGAGCTGTTTTTT.

A single count supports this clone. The V gene is TRBV12-2, the J gene TRBJ2-7. TRBV12-2 is shown as a pseudogene. This CDR3 is built from 12 residues. In DNA form, the CDR3 reads TGTGCAAGTCGCCCCCCGGCTCCCGAGCAGTACTTC. It translates to CASRPPAPEQYF.

This sequence joins TRBV19 and TRBJ2-5, with D maybe TRBD1 (6 bases). Germline values: CDR1 LNHDA, CDR2 SQIVND (reference sequence). The CDR3 runs 15 residues. The V end lost 4 bases, the J end lost 1 base, and 13 bases lay between the germline ends. CDR3 sequence (DNA): TGTGCCAGTAGTAGACCCGGGACAACCCAAGAGACCCAGTACTTC. As protein: CASSRPGTTQETQYF.

This sequence joins TRBV5-1 and TRBJ2-7, with 7 bases fitting TRBD2. J lost 2 bases, V lost 0 bases, and 8 bases had no gene match. The CDR3 runs to 16 residues. Germline CDR1 is SGHRS and CDR2 is YFSETQ. The CDR3 loop is CASSLAGPGRAYEQYF. Here the CDR3 DNA reads TGCGCCAGCAGCTTGGCCGGGCCGGGGAGGGCCTACGAGCAGTACTTC.

The rearrangement uses TRBV7-2 and TRBJ1-2, with TRBD1 identical over 8 bases. The V and J ends lost 1 base and 10 bases, in that order; junction bases with no gene match: 8. Looked up from germline, CDR1 is SGHTA and CDR2 is FQGNSA. This CDR3 has 14 amino acids. Here the CDR3 DNA reads TGTGCCAGCAGCTTAGTAGCAGGGGGCCTTTACTACACCTTC. This encodes CASSLVAGGLYYTF.

This chain joins TRBV28 and TRBJ2-5; 9 nucleotides agree with TRBD2. The CDR3 is made up of 15 amino acids. Germline values: CDR1 MDHEN, CDR2 SYDVKM. V lost 8 bases to trimming and J lost 5 bases; unmatched junction nucleotides: 12. The CDR3 coding sequence is TGTGCCAGCCTAGCGGGGTCCTCGCGATGGGAGACCCAGTACTTC. Translation gives CASLAGSSRWETQYF. The variable domain in full, with the rest retrieved from reference TRBV28 and TRBJ2-5, is DVKVTQSSRYLVKRTGEKVFLECVQDMDHENMFWYRQDPGLGLRLIYFSYDVKMKEKGDIPEGYSVSREKKERFSLILESASTNQTSMYLCASLAGSSRWETQYFGPGTRLLVL.

V usage is TRBV19 and J usage is TRBJ2-3, with 9 bases matching TRBD1. Germline CDR1 LNHDA, CDR2 SQIVND (reference sequence). This CDR3 comprises 17 residues. With 5 bases clipped from V and 3 bases from J, the junction kept 12 bases outside the gene matches. This CDR3 reads CASSRLADRGLTDTQYF. The CDR3, as DNA: TGTGCCAGTAGTCGTCTCGCGGACAGGGGTTTAACAGATACGCAGTATTTT.

V and J are TRBV4-1 and TRBJ2-7; D is unclear. The V gene's germline CDR1 is MGHRA and CDR2 YSYEKL. The CDR3 has 13 amino acids. The V end lost 5 bases, the J end lost 4 bases, and 12 bases lay between the germline ends. CDR3 region: CASSRPPEYEQYF. Here the CDR3 DNA reads TGCGCCAGCAGCAGACCTCCTGAGTACGAGCAGTACTTC.

This rearrangement joins TRBV10-3 to TRBJ2-2; D is undetermined. CDR3 size: 16 residues. V lost 1 base and J lost 1, with 10 bases in between. Germline V gene sequence: CDR1 ENHRY, CDR2 SYGVKD. CDR3 sequence (DNA): TGTGCCATCAGTGAGTATAGTAGCAGGAACACCGGGGAGCTGTTTTTT. Protein sequence: CAISEYSSRNTGELFF.

The rearrangement uses TRBV27 and TRBJ1-1; the D gene is possibly TRBD1 (5 bases). CDR3 length equals 14 residues. Trimming took 2 bases from V and 6 from J, leaving 13 bases between them. Germline CDR1 is MNHEY and CDR2 is SMNVEV (reference sequence). In DNA form, the CDR3 reads TGTGCCAGCAGTTTAAAGGGGATCCTACCTGAAGCTTTCTTT. Translating gives CASSLKGILPEAFF.

The V gene is TRBV28, the J gene TRBJ2-1, with D unresolved. The CDR3 loop spans 14 amino acids. Looked up from germline, CDR1 is MDHEN and CDR2 is SYDVKM. The V end lost 3 bases, the J end lost 6 bases, and 12 bases lay between the germline ends. CDR3 nucleotide sequence: TGTGCCAGCAGTTTGGTGCAAGTTCCCAATGAGCAGTTCTTC. Amino acid sequence: CASSLVQVPNEQFF.